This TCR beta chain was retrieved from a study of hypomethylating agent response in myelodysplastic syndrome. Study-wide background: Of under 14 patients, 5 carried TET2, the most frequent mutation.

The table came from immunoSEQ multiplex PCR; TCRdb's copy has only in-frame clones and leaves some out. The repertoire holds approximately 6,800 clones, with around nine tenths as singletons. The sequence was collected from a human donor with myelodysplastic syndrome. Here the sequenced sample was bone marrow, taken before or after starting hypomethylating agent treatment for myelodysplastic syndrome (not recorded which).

The DNA for the CDR3 is TGTGCCAGCAGCAAGGAGGACAGGGGGCGTCCTCAAGGCTATGGCTACACCTTC. It is translated as CASSKEDRGRPQGYGYTF. The rearrangement joins TRBV21-1 to TRBJ1-2; the table calls TRBD1, which could not be checked here. TRBV21-1 is deemed a pseudogene. This CDR3 region has 18 residues.